A single sample is the source of the 6 T cell receptor beta chains below, sequenced in a study of blood T cell repertoires in COVID-19 (dated by TCRdb to between 2020 and 2021). Receptor amplification or capture employed the immunoSEQ multiplex PCR assay. The table was pulled from immuneACCESS by TCRdb, which kept in-frame rearrangements only. Such tables lose some clones; where checked, under half of the loss comes from unresolved V genes, and the rest has no known cause. The sample table holds about 150,000 clones, of which about 80% were seen once. The top ten clonotypes cover roughly two fifths of the sample. The sequenced material came from peripheral blood. Every receptor here comes from a human donor in a cohort sampled during active COVID-19.

The gene calls are TRBV15 and TRBJ2-1, with 10 bases that match TRBD2. CDR3 length: 17 residues. Trimming at V came to 0 bases and at J to 11 bases, leaving 13 bases not matched to a gene. Germline CDR1 is LNHNV and CDR2 is YYDKDF (reference sequence). This CDR3 is CATSREDWGLLAGQQFF. The CDR3 DNA is TGTGCCACCAGCAGAGAAGATTGGGGTCTACTAGCGGGGCAGCAGTTCTTC.

The J gene is TRBJ2-1, the V gene TRBV19, with TRBD2 identical over 7 bases. The germline gives CDR1 LNHDA, CDR2 SQIVND (reference sequence). This CDR3 comprises 13 residues. Trimming took 6 bases from V and 7 from J; bases not matched to a gene: 6. The CDR3 DNA sequence: TGTGCCAGTAGCGCCCTTAGCGGGAATGAGCAGTTCTTC. This translates into CASSALSGNEQFF.

The chain recombines TRBV28 with TRBJ1-3, with TRBD1 as a possible D gene (5 bases). V dropped 7 bases and J dropped 4 bases, with 17 bases sitting between them. The V gene's germline CDR1 is MDHEN and CDR2 SYDVKM. This CDR3 is built from 15 residues. CDR3 sequence reads: CASIPSRGLGNTIYF. The CDR3 DNA sequence: TGTGCCAGCATCCCCAGTCGGGGGTTAGGAAACACCATATATTTT.

This sequence joins TRBV4-1 and TRBJ1-5; a weak D match, TRBD1 (6 bases). CDR1 and CDR2 from the germline V gene are MGHRA and YSYEKL. This CDR3 is 15 amino acids long. The V gene lost 2 bases and the J gene lost 5 bases, with 13 bases spanning the gap. The CDR3 loop is CASSQFDRLDQPQHF. The CDR3 region has the DNA TGCGCCAGCAGCCAATTTGACAGGCTTGATCAGCCCCAGCATTTT.

Written as DNA, the CDR3 is TGTGCCAGCCGCCGACTAGGGAACACCGGGGAGCTGTTTTTT. It yields the protein CASRRLGNTGELFF. The genes are TRBV2 and TRBJ2-2, with TRBD2 as a possible D gene (6 bases). Trimming pared 8 bases from V and 1 base from J, leaving 11 bases between. CDR3 length equals 14 residues. Germline V gene sequence: CDR1 SNHLY, CDR2 FYNNEI.

CDR3 sequence reads: CASSLGARSYNSPLHF. In DNA, the CDR3 is TGTGCCAGCAGCTTAGGGGCCCGCTCCTATAATTCACCCCTCCACTTT. The V call is TRBV11-2, the J call TRBJ1-6; D remains unclear. Looked up from germline, CDR1 is SGHAT and CDR2 is FQNNGV. The CDR3 runs to 16 residues. V was clipped by 1 base and J by 0 bases, with 7 bases between them.